Listed below are T cell receptor beta chains from one sample, sequenced in a study of beta chain features in type 1 diabetes. Using immunoSEQ multiplex PCR, the repertoire was profiled, and TCRdb retains in-frame clones only, with some absent. The sample has around 340,000 clones, 15% to 20% seen once. The source material was naive CD4+ T cells from blood. These receptors all stem from a woman younger than 30 in good health. Each CDR3 is given with its conserved first and last residue. The order of the fields is V gene, J gene, clone size, D gene, CDR3 protein, CDR3 DNA. D genes are given only for firm matches. Expanded clones are given a class, and other clones once, few, many or no size at all.

TRBV7-2	TRBJ1-2	NA	NA	CASSLAGVNYGYTF	TGTGCCAGCAGCTTAGCAGGGGTTAACTATGGCTACACCTTC
TRBV7-9	TRBJ2-3	NA	TRBD1	CASRRGLEDTQYF	TGTGCCAGCAGGAGGGGGCTTGAAGATACGCAGTATTTT
TRBV25-1	TRBJ2-1	NA	NA	CASSESGSFYEQFF	TGTGCCAGCAGTGAATCAGGCAGTTTCTATGAGCAGTTCTTC
TRBV6-6	TRBJ2-7	NA	NA	CASSAATGYEQYF	TGTGCCAGCAGTGCGGCTACAGGCTACGAGCAGTACTTC
TRBV4-3	TRBJ1-1	few	TRBD1	CASSHTGTGRTEAFF	TGCGCCAGCAGCCATACCGGGACAGGGAGGACTGAAGCTTTCTTT
TRBV29-1	TRBJ2-7	NA	TRBD1	CSVELSQGVPPREQYF	TGCAGCGTCGAACTCTCTCAGGGGGTCCCACCCCGCGAGCAGTACTTC
TRBV29-1	TRBJ2-2	few	NA	CSVDRENTGELFF	TGCAGCGTTGACAGGGAGAACACCGGGGAGCTGTTTTTT
TRBV4-1	TRBJ2-7	NA	TRBD1	CASSRGQGNKYEQYF	TGCGCCAGCAGCCGGGGACAGGGGAATAAGTACGAGCAGTACTTC
TRBV9	TRBJ1-5	few	TRBD1	CASSVGTGGNQPQHF	TGTGCCAGCAGCGTAGGGACAGGGGGCAATCAGCCCCAGCATTTT
TRBV25-1	TRBJ2-7	NA	TRBD2	CASSDPRGGAYEQYF	TGTGCCAGCAGTGACCCGCGTGGGGGGGCCTACGAGCAGTACTTC
TRBV7-2	TRBJ2-7	NA	TRBD2	CASSLQRGSPYEQYF	TGTGCCAGCAGCTTACAGCGGGGGTCTCCCTACGAGCAGTACTTC
TRBV4-2	TRBJ2-3	few	NA	CASSQGEKRLQYF	TGTGCCAGCAGCCAAGGGGAGAAGAGGTTGCAGTATTTT
TRBV30	TRBJ2-2	few	NA	CAWKPGWGELFF	TGTGCCTGGAAACCGGGTTGGGGGGAGCTGTTTTTT
TRBV10-3	TRBJ2-7	NA	TRBD2	CAISEAREAHEQYF	TGTGCCATCAGTGAGGCGCGGGAGGCCCACGAGCAGTACTTC
TRBV5-1	TRBJ2-3	few	NA	CASRQGRDTQYF	TGCGCCAGCAGGCAGGGTAGGGATACGCAGTATTTT
TRBV11-2	TRBJ1-2	NA	TRBD1	CASSAGTGGYGYTF	TGTGCCAGCAGCGCAGGGACAGGGGGCTATGGCTACACCTTC
TRBV29-1	TRBJ2-5	NA	NA	CSVSVGGQETQYF	TGCAGCGTCAGCGTAGGTGGTCAGGAGACCCAGTACTTC
TRBV29-1	TRBJ2-1	few	NA	CSPGGRALYNEQFF	TGCAGCCCTGGGGGCAGGGCTCTCTACAATGAGCAGTTCTTC
TRBV2	TRBJ1-2	NA	TRBD1	CASSVGQGDGYTF	TGTGCCAGCAGTGTGGGACAGGGGGATGGCTACACCTTC
TRBV29-1	TRBJ2-3	NA	NA	CSGTHTPGTDTQYF	TGCAGCGGGACACACACCCCTGGCACAGATACGCAGTATTTT
TRBV5-4	TRBJ2-1	few	NA	CASRPRAGPTYNEQFF	TGTGCCAGCAGACCCAGGGCGGGGCCGACCTACAATGAGCAGTTCTTC
TRBV11-1	TRBJ2-1	NA	TRBD2	CASGKLAGGIHNEQFF	TGTGCCAGCGGGAAACTAGCGGGAGGAATCCACAATGAGCAGTTCTTC
TRBV25-1	TRBJ2-5	NA	NA	CASSGPGQETQYF	TGTGCCAGCAGTGGGCCGGGCCAAGAGACCCAGTACTTC
TRBV30	TRBJ2-1	few	NA	CAWSVQIENEQFF	TGTGCCTGGAGTGTACAGATTGAGAATGAGCAGTTCTTC
TRBV30	TRBJ2-5	few	NA	CAWTRSGQETQYF	TGTGCCTGGACGCGTAGCGGCCAAGAGACCCAGTACTTC
TRBV30	TRBJ2-7	NA	NA	CAWSSTQRGQYF	TGTGCCTGGAGTTCTACCCAAAGAGGGCAGTACTTC
TRBV18	TRBJ2-7	NA	TRBD1	CASSPRTGLYEQYF	TGTGCCAGCTCACCAAGGACAGGCCTCTACGAGCAGTACTTC
TRBV5-6	TRBJ2-7	NA	NA	CASSLGTQYEQYF	TGTGCCAGCAGCTTGGGGACTCAGTACGAGCAGTACTTC
TRBV30	TRBJ1-4	NA	NA	CAWTGKATNEKLFF	TGTGCCTGGACCGGGAAGGCAACTAATGAAAAACTGTTTTTT
TRBV4-2	TRBJ2-3	NA	TRBD2	CASSYVTGLATDTQYF	TGTGCCAGCAGCTACGTAACGGGACTAGCTACAGATACGCAGTATTTT
TRBV18	TRBJ2-7	few	NA	CASSPASQGYEQYF	TGTGCCAGCTCACCAGCTTCACAGGGATACGAGCAGTACTTC
TRBV4-2	TRBJ1-3	few	TRBD1	CASSQSTGDGNTIYF	TGTGCCAGCAGCCAGTCGACAGGGGATGGAAACACCATATATTTT
TRBV2	TRBJ2-4	NA	NA	CASSVRAAGVAKNIQYF	TGTGCCAGCAGTGTGCGGGCCGCCGGGGTAGCCAAAAACATTCAGTACTTC
TRBV20-1	TRBJ1-2	NA	NA	CSATTVYGYTF	TGCAGTGCTACGACAGTTTATGGCTACACCTTC
TRBV4-1	TRBJ2-7	few	TRBD2	CASSQSLAAGGSYEQYF	TGCGCCAGCAGCCAATCCTTAGCGGCGGGGGGCTCCTACGAGCAGTACTTC
TRBV2	TRBJ2-1	NA	NA	CASSTGNEQFF	TGTGCCAGCAGCACAGGTAATGAGCAGTTCTTC
TRBV5-4	TRBJ2-7	NA	TRBD1	CASSLQGVLYEQYF	TGTGCCAGCAGTTTACAGGGGGTACTCTACGAGCAGTACTTC
TRBV2	TRBJ1-1	NA	NA	CASRLEENTEAFF	TGTGCCAGCAGGCTGGAGGAGAACACTGAAGCTTTCTTT
TRBV7-2	TRBJ2-5	few	TRBD2	CASSLGAGGQETQYF	TGTGCCAGCAGCTTAGGAGCGGGGGGGCAAGAGACCCAGTACTTC
TRBV30	TRBJ2-5	NA	TRBD1	CAWNRDRKAETQYF	TGTGCCTGGAACCGGGACAGAAAGGCAGAGACCCAGTACTTC
TRBV11-1	TRBJ1-1	NA	NA	CASSRSPSEAAFF	TGTGCCAGCAGCCGGAGTCCCTCGGAGGCAGCTTTCTTT
TRBV19	TRBJ2-7	NA	NA	CASSIEGQGSYEQYF	TGTGCCAGTAGTATAGAAGGGCAGGGGTCCTACGAGCAGTACTTC
TRBV7-8	TRBJ2-7	few	TRBD1	CASSLASGQGTYEQYF	TGTGCCAGCAGCTTAGCGTCGGGACAGGGTACCTACGAGCAGTACTTC
TRBV19	TRBJ1-2	few	TRBD1	CASTHPSRGRGYGYTF	TGTGCCAGTACCCACCCTAGCAGGGGGCGCGGCTATGGCTACACCTTC
TRBV4-2	TRBJ1-5	NA	NA	CASSQDSGGNQPQHF	TGTGCCAGCAGCCAAGATTCGGGGGGCAATCAGCCCCAGCATTTT
TRBV19	TRBJ2-1	NA	NA	CASSGSDVDEQFF	TGTGCCAGTAGCGGGAGCGATGTCGATGAGCAGTTCTTC
TRBV9	TRBJ2-3	NA	NA	CASSAPRGAYRTDTQYF	TGTGCCAGCAGCGCCCCCCGGGGGGCCTATAGGACAGATACGCAGTATTTT